This T cell receptor (beta chain) was obtained from a study of cytomegalovirus exposure and HLA in healthy donors. Overall study context: Samples from HLA-typed donors yielded about 85 million unique TCRs in an early data release.

The PCR was carried out with 60 Vbeta primers and 13 Jbeta primers. TCRdb's table, derived via immunoSEQ multiplex PCR, lists solely in-frame clones and lacks some. The sample lists about 180,000 clones, approximately 80% occurring once. A note on this clone: Its antigen is not known.

Trimming removed 4 bases from V and 0 bases from J, with 10 bases in between. The germline CDR1 and CDR2 sequences are SGHDN and FVKESK. The CDR3 runs 15 residues. Study-level results: A later analysis linked around 15,000 TCR beta sequences to HLA alleles at 0.05 false discovery rate. When presence/absence was analysed, sequencing depth was taken to be roughly uniform across donors.

The sequencing sample was made of PBMCs. This sequence joins TRBV14 and TRBJ1-3; maybe TRBD1 (5 bases). This TCR was sampled from a woman in her twenties or thirties in good health and CMV-seronegative. For the CDR3, the DNA is TGTGCCAGCAGCCGAGGACACTTCTCTGGAAACACCATATATTTT. Residues: CASSRGHFSGNTIYF.